This TCR beta chain was captured by sequencing in a study of blood T cell repertoires in COVID-19. Whole-study context: Researchers got acute and convalescent COVID-19 samples from the United States, Italy and Spain.

In the original workflow: Scientists estimated how many nucleated cells there were by amplifying reference gene primers. The repertoire was sequenced with immunoSEQ multiplex PCR; TCRdb's copy has only in-frame clones and lacks some. Clone size and the V and J calls come from that table; the DNA yielded D and trimming. The data hold more than 150,000 clones, with about 95% observed a single time. J lost 1 base, V lost 4 bases, and 8 bases had no gene match. Germline loops: CDR1 SGDLS, CDR2 YYNGEE. The CDR3 sequence is 16 residues long. This TCR was recovered from a man aged 30 to 45 with COVID-19, enrolled during active disease. The material sequenced was peripheral blood. The chain employs TRBV9 and TRBJ2-4; 7 bases match TRBD2. For the CDR3, the DNA is TGTGCCAGCAGCCCCAGCGGGGCGGGGGCCAAAAACATTCAGTACTTC. Translating gives CASSPSGAGAKNIQYF.